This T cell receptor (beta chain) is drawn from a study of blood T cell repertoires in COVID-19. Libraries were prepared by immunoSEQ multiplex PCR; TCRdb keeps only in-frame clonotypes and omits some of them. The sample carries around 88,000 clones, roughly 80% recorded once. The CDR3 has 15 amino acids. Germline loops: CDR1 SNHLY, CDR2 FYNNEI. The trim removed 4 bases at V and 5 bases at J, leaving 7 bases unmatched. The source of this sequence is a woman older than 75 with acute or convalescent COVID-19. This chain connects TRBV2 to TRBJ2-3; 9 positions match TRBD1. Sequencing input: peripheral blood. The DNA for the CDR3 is TGTGCCAGCAGTGCCGACAGGGGGTGGTTAGATACGCAGTATTTT. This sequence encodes CASSADRGWLDTQYF.